This entry describes one TCR beta chain. The table came from immunoSEQ multiplex PCR; TCRdb's copy has only in-frame clones and leaves some out. Of about 340,000 clones listed, over 70% are singletons. V lost 3 bases and J 7 bases, leaving 13 bases between the germline ends. The CDR3 covers 13 residues. Germline V gives CDR1 DFQATT, CDR2 SNEGSKA (reference sequence). This record belongs to a study of blood T cell repertoires in COVID-19. About the study: Samples representing acute and convalescent COVID-19 were sourced from the United States, Italy and Spain. Sources were T cells, B-cell-depleted T cells, or PBMCs; the material itself was cDNA or gDNA.

The origin of this receptor is a man aged 30 to 39 with active or convalescent COVID-19. The sequenced sample consisted of peripheral blood. The chain has TRBV20-1 and TRBJ2-1; tentatively, D is TRBD1 (6 bases). DNA of the CDR3: TGCAGTGCTAGTTTGGGGGCTGGGAATGAGCAGTTCTTC. It codes for CSASLGAGNEQFF.